The rows below give T cell receptor beta chains drawn from one sample of a study of spatial heterogeneity in lung cancer. TCRdb fed the 5' RACE reads into MiXCR, producing one record per CDR3 protein. The table lists approximately 1,300 distinct CDR3 sequences, less than 30% of them singletons. The sequenced sample was PBMCs, obtained at follow-up. The receptors were gathered from a male donor with early-stage non-small cell lung cancer. The CDR3 runs from the conserved cysteine through the conserved F or W. D genes are given only for firm matches. Where a row states a size, it is once, few, many or the class of an expanded clone; other rows omit it.

few,TRBJ2-1,TRBV11-2,TRBD2,CASSLRAGTSSYNEQFF,TGTGCCAGCAGCTTAAGAGCGGGAACTAGCTCCTACAATGAGCAGTTCTTC
.,TRBJ2-3,TRBV19,TRBD2,CATGTSGSSLTDTQYF,TGTGCCACCGGGACTAGCGGGAGCTCTCTAACAGATACGCAGTATTTT
.,TRBJ2-2,TRBV9,TRBD2,CASSEGLAGTGELFF,TGTGCCAGCAGCGAGGGACTAGCGGGCACCGGGGAGCTGTTTTTT
.,TRBJ2-2,TRBV9,TRBD2,CASSVGSGSRELFF,TGTGCCAGCAGCGTGGGGAGCGGGAGCCGGGAGCTGTTTTTT
many,TRBJ2-1,TRBV12-5,.,CASGLLGLGEQFF,TGTGCTAGTGGTTTGCTCGGGTTGGGGGAGCAGTTCTTC
.,TRBJ2-7,TRBV27,TRBD1,CASSLGQEYYEQYF,TGTGCCAGCAGTTTAGGACAGGAATACTACGAGCAGTACTTC
large,TRBJ2-5,TRBV13,.,CASSRGQGMATQYF,TGTGCCAGCAGCCGGGGTCAGGGGATGGCCACCCAGTACTTC
.,TRBJ2-3,TRBV6-1,TRBD1,CASSTGDKDTQYF,TGTGCCAGCTCGACAGGGGATAAAGATACGCAGTATTTT
large,TRBJ2-5,TRBV18,TRBD2,CASSLTSEQETQYF,TGTGCCAGCTCACTAACTAGCGAACAAGAGACCCAGTACTTC
.,TRBJ2-2,TRBV6-2/TRBV6-3,TRBD2,CASSYPTAGDGELFF,TGTGCCAGCAGTTATCCTACAGCGGGAGACGGGGAGCTGTTTTTT
large,TRBJ2-7,TRBV23-1,TRBD2,CASSQSQGLAIPYEQYF,TGCGCCAGCAGTCAATCACAGGGACTAGCGATTCCCTACGAGCAGTACTTC
many,TRBJ2-1,TRBV6-5,TRBD2,CASGRERGYNEQFF,TGTGCCAGCGGAAGGGAGCGGGGATACAATGAGCAGTTCTTC
.,TRBJ2-7,TRBV9,.,CASSVVNGEQYF,TGTGCCAGCAGCGTAGTTAATGGCGAGCAGTACTTC
medium-sized,TRBJ2-2,TRBV29-1,.,CSVGPGWHGELFF,TGCAGCGTTGGTCCCGGTTGGCACGGGGAGCTGTTTTTT
.,TRBJ1-3,TRBV10-3,.,CAIGRQLGTTIYF,TGTGCCATCGGTAGGCAGCTAGGAACCACCATATATTTT
large,TRBJ2-6,TRBV19,.,CASSIESGRKANVLTF,TGTGCCAGTAGTATAGAGTCAGGAAGGAAAGCCAACGTCCTGACTTTC
.,TRBJ2-6,TRBV5-1,.,CATTPAPGANVLTF,TGCGCCACGACACCTGCCCCTGGGGCCAACGTCCTGACTTTC
once,TRBJ1-1,TRBV11-2,TRBD1,CASSFHFQGAGTEAFF,TGTGCCAGCAGCTTCCATTTCCAGGGGGCGGGAACTGAAGCTTTCTTT
.,TRBJ2-1,TRBV12-3/TRBV12-4,.,CASSLRGSSYNEQFF,TGTGCCAGCAGTTTACGGGGGAGCTCCTACAATGAGCAGTTCTTC
medium-sized,TRBJ2-1,TRBV11-2,.,CASSLEVFAGHNGQFF,TGTGCCAGCAGCTTAGAGGTTTTTGCGGGACACAATGGGCAGTTCTTC
.,TRBJ2-1,TRBV2,.,CASSLNYNEQFF,TGTGCCAGCTCCCTCAACTACAATGAGCAGTTCTTC
many,TRBJ2-2,TRBV5-5,TRBD2,CASSLVRLAVNTGELFF,TGTGCCAGCAGCTTGGTTCGTCTAGCGGTGAACACCGGGGAGCTGTTTTTT
few,TRBJ2-3,TRBV11-3,.,CASIWAGGTDTQYF,TGTGCCAGCATCTGGGCTGGGGGCACAGATACGCAGTATTTT
large,TRBJ2-1,TRBV28,TRBD2,CASSLSPGTSGSRVEQFF,TGTGCCAGCAGTTTAAGCCCTGGGACTAGCGGAAGCCGGGTTGAGCAGTTCTTC
large,TRBJ2-7,TRBV20-1,TRBD2,CSARLASGGYEQYF,TGCAGTGCTAGATTGGCTAGCGGGGGCTACGAGCAGTACTTC
few,TRBJ2-7,TRBV13,.,CASSPTGGEQYF,TGTGCCAGCAGCCCCACCGGGGGCGAGCAGTACTTC
once,TRBJ1-1,TRBV5-1,TRBD1,CASSSRGTNTEAFF,TGCGCCAGCAGCTCCAGGGGGACGAACACTGAAGCTTTCTTT
few,TRBJ2-2,TRBV12-3/TRBV12-4,TRBD2,CASSPTSGTAGELFF,TGTGCCAGCAGTCCTACTAGCGGGACCGCCGGGGAGCTGTTTTTT
.,TRBJ2-1,TRBV20-1,TRBD2,CSARDLAGTYNEQFF,TGCAGTGCTAGAGATCTAGCGGGGACCTACAATGAGCAGTTCTTC
large,TRBJ1-4,TRBV20-1,.,CSARRGGFLNEKLFF,TGCAGTGCTAGACGGGGGGGATTCCTCAATGAAAAACTGTTTTTT
.,TRBJ1-6,TRBV19,.,CASSTTAIYNSPLHF,TGTGCCAGTAGTACGACAGCAATTTATAATTCACCCCTCCACTTT
large,TRBJ2-2,TRBV12-3/TRBV12-4,.,CASSYGGNTGELFF,TGTGCCAGCAGTTACGGGGGGAACACCGGGGAGCTGTTTTTT
large,TRBJ2-7,TRBV6-5,TRBD1,CASSFAQGQGAYEQYF,TGTGCCAGCAGTTTCGCACAGGGACAGGGGGCCTACGAGCAGTACTTC
.,TRBJ2-1,TRBV24-1,TRBD2,CATSQAGGLGEQFF,TGTGCCACCAGTCAAGCGGGAGGGCTAGGTGAGCAGTTCTTC
large,TRBJ1-3,TRBV19,TRBD1,CASSIVKTGGSSGNTIYF,TGTGCCAGTAGTATAGTCAAAACAGGGGGAAGCTCTGGAAACACCATATATTTT
.,TRBJ1-2,TRBV7-9,.,CASSLAPERGYGYTF,TGTGCCAGCAGCTTAGCGCCAGAAAGAGGCTATGGCTACACCTTC
medium-sized,TRBJ2-5,TRBV14,.,CASSQDRKTQYF,TGTGCCAGCAGCCAAGATCGGAAGACCCAGTACTTC
medium-sized,TRBJ1-1,TRBV19,.,CACLRGTEAFF,TGTGCCTGCCTCAGGGGAACTGAAGCTTTCTTT
large,TRBJ2-1,TRBV20-1,TRBD2,CSVTSGSHNEQFF,TGCAGTGTGACTAGCGGGAGTCACAATGAGCAGTTCTTC
.,TRBJ1-1,TRBV6-5,.,CASRSRRANTEAFF,TGTGCCAGCAGGTCTCGGAGAGCGAACACTGAAGCTTTCTTT
large,TRBJ2-6,TRBV25-1,TRBD2,CASSGGLELAANVLTF,TGTGCCAGCTCGGGGGGGCTTGAGCTGGCAGCCAACGTCCTGACTTTC
large,TRBJ2-1,TRBV11-2,.,CASSLFRGPSGSNEQFF,TGTGCCAGCAGCTTATTTCGGGGGCCTAGCGGATCCAATGAGCAGTTCTTC
.,TRBJ2-3,TRBV6-6,.,CASSYSMTGGTDTQYF,TGTGCCAGCAGTTACTCGATGACAGGCGGCACAGATACGCAGTATTTT
medium-sized,TRBJ1-2,TRBV13,TRBD1,CVSISPGTGGYGYTF,TGTGTCAGCATTTCCCCCGGGACAGGAGGCTATGGCTACACCTTC
.,TRBJ2-1,TRBV7-2,.,CASSPVGVRSNEQFF,TGTGCCAGCAGCCCAGTAGGGGTACGGTCCAATGAGCAGTTCTTC
.,TRBJ2-1,TRBV7-9,TRBD2,CASSLRLAGPYNEQFF,TGTGCCAGCAGCTTAAGGCTAGCGGGACCCTACAATGAGCAGTTCTTC
.,TRBJ2-5,TRBV5-1,.,CASSAGQQETQYF,TGCGCCAGCAGCGCGGGACAGCAAGAGACCCAGTACTTC
many,TRBJ2-7,TRBV7-9,TRBD1,CASSSRDRASYEQYF,TGTGCCAGCAGCTCCCGGGACAGGGCTTCCTACGAGCAGTACTTC
large,TRBJ2-7,TRBV4-1,TRBD2,CASSRGLASSYEQYF,TGCGCCAGCAGCCGAGGACTAGCGAGCTCCTACGAGCAGTACTTC